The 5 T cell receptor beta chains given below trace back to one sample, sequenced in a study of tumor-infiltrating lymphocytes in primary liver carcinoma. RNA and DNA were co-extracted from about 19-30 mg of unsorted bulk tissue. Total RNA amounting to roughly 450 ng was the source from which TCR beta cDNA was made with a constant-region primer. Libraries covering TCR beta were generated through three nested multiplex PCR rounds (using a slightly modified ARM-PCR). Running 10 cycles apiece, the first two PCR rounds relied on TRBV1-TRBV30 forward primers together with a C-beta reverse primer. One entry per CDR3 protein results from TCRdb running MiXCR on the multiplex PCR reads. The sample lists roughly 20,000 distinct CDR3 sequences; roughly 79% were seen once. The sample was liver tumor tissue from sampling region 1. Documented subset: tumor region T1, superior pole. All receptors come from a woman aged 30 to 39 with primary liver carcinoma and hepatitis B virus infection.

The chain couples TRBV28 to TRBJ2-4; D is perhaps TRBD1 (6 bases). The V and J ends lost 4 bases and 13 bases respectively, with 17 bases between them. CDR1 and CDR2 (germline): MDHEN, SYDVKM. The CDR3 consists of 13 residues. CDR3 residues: CASSWSLHDRQYF. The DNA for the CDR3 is TGTGCCAGCAGTTGGTCACTCCATGACAGGCAGTACTTC.

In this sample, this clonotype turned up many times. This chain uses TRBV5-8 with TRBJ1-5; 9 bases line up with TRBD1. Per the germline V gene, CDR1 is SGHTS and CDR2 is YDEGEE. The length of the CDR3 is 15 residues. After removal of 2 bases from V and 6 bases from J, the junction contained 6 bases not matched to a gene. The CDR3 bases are TGTGCCAGCAGCTTCCGGGACAGGGATCGTCAGCCCCAGCATTTT. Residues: CASSFRDRDRQPQHF.

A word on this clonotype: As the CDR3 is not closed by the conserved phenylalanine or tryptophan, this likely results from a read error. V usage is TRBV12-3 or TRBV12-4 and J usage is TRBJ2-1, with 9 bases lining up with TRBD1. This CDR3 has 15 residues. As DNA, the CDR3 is TGTGGCAGCAGTTTACGGACAGGGGAGAACAATGAGCAGTTCTAC. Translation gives CGSSLRTGENNEQFY.

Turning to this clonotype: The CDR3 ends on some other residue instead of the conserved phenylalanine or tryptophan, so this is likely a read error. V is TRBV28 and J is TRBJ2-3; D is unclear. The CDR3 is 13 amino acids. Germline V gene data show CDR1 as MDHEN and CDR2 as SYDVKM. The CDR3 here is CTSRFNSTDTQYL. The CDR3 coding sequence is TGTACCAGCAGATTTAACAGCACTGATACGCAGTATCTT.

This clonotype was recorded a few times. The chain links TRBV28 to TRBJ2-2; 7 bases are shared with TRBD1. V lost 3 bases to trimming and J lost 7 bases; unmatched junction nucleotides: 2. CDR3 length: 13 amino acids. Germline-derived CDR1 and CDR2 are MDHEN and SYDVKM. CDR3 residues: CASSLNRGGELFF. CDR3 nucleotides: TGTGCCAGCAGTTTGAACAGGGGCGGGGAGCTGTTTTTT.